The clone carrying this TCR beta chain was seen a few times. Its antigen is as yet unknown. This record comes from a study of identical twins. Trimming cost V 1 base and J 0 bases, with 13 bases left between them. The CDR3 length is 18 residues. In germline, CDR1 is MNHEY, CDR2 SVGAGI. One entry per CDR3 protein, called by TCRdb with MiXCR from the 5' RACE reads. The repertoire consists of about 570,000 distinct CDR3 sequences, with 9% to 10% occurring once and the leading ten covering more than 2.5%. Findings of the study overall: Where beta out-of-frame sequences were concerned, excess twin sharing was weaker.

These data were also filed under a second study, of yellow fever vaccine responses in identical twins. This second study notes: Vaccine-induced T cell responses in twins were reportedly observed to appear partly convergent, partly personalized.

The V and J genes are TRBV6-5 and TRBJ1-6; tentatively, D is TRBD1 (6 bases). This sequence was found in a woman aged 18-29 years in good health. Sequenced input: PBMCs. For the CDR3, the DNA is TGTGCCAGCAGTTACTTTAGTACAGGGAGCTCCTATAATTCACCCCTCCACTTT. This sequence encodes CASSYFSTGSSYNSPLHF.